This T cell receptor (beta chain) appears in the sequencing data of a study of regulatory T cells in long-lasting Graves disease. This clonotype has at least ten counts. According to the study, TCR beta libraries were built with iRepertoire HTBI primers and CDR3-region Arm-PCR. TCRdb called the multiplex PCR reads again in MiXCR, with one record for every CDR3 protein. The table includes 500,000 or so distinct CDR3 sequences, 16% detected once. Indicated time point: newly diagnosed GD, antithyroid drugs for less than 3 months. Extracted RNA from PBMCs served as the source of the TCR library. The germline CDR1 and CDR2 sequences are MDHEN and SYDVKM. There are 17 residues in the CDR3. Trimming took off 5 bases at V and 7 bases at J, with 23 bases between the two ends. The same data also contributed to another study, on T cells in Graves' hyperthyroidism and ophthalmopathy.

The TCR was taken from a woman aged 40-65 years with Graves disease. The rearrangement links TRBV28 to TRBJ1-4; maybe TRBD1 (5 bases). The source material was peripheral blood mononuclear cells (PBMCs), sampled at new diagnosis, from a patient treated with antithyroid drugs. The CDR3 sequence is CASSPPKSGRVFEKLFF. As DNA, the CDR3 is TGTGCCAGCAGTCCCCCGAAGTCAGGGCGCGTTTTTGAAAAACTGTTTTTT. Variable domain in full (rest from reference TRBV28 and TRBJ1-4): DVKVTQSSRYLVKRTGEKVFLECVQDMDHENMFWYRQDPGLGLRLIYFSYDVKMKEKGDIPEGYSVSREKKERFSLILESASTNQTSMYLCASSPPKSGRVFEKLFFGSGTQLSVL.